The 4 T cell receptor beta chains in this list originate from one sample, sequenced in a study of cytomegalovirus exposure and HLA in healthy donors. The PCR was carried out with 60 Vbeta primers and 13 Jbeta primers. The protocol was immunoSEQ multiplex PCR, while the TCRdb copy is restricted to in-frame clones and leaves out a portion. The sample includes some 150,000 clones, roughly 77% seen only once; the top ten take about 3.7%. Input material: PBMCs. These receptors were obtained from a male donor in good health and CMV-seronegative.

The V gene is TRBV6-4, the J gene TRBJ2-1; weak D call: TRBD2 (5 bases). V was trimmed by 2 bases and J by 6 bases, leaving 11 bases between them. The germline V gene encodes CDR1 MRHNA and CDR2 SNTAGT. This CDR3 is built from 14 residues. DNA of the CDR3: TGTGCCAGCAGTGACGCCCCTGGAGGCAATGAGCAGTTCTTC. It translates to CASSDAPGGNEQFF.

This chain links TRBV6-1 with TRBJ1-2; tentative D call: TRBD1 (5 bases). CDR1 is MNHNS, CDR2 SASEGT, per germline. The CDR3 covers 14 residues. Trimming took 3 bases from V and 5 from J, leaving 13 bases between them. Here the CDR3 DNA reads TGTGCCAGCAGTGAGGGCGGGACGGTATATGGCTACACCTTC. This gives the protein CASSEGGTVYGYTF.

This clone was seen more than once but under ten times. This chain uses TRBV7-2 with TRBJ1-5, with TRBD1 matching over 10 bases. With V trimmed by 5 bases and J by 8 bases, 9 bases remained unmatched. Germline V gene sequence: CDR1 SGHTA, CDR2 FQGNSA. This CDR3 spans 15 amino acids. The CDR3 coding sequence is TGTGCCAGCAGCCCGGCGACAGGGGGCGGGAAGCCCCAGCATTTT. It specifies CASSPATGGGKPQHF.

The chain joins TRBV9 to TRBJ2-2; 10 positions agree with TRBD2. Germline lookup yields CDR1 SGDLS and CDR2 YYNGEE. The V segment lost 5 bases and the J segment 3 bases; nucleotides outside the gene matches: 4. The CDR3 is made up of 15 amino acids. CDR3 DNA sequence: TGTGCCAGCAGGGGGCTAGCGGGGGACACCGGGGAGCTGTTTTTT. This encodes CASRGLAGDTGELFF. Full variable domain (missing parts from reference TRBV9 and TRBJ2-2): DSGVTQTPKHLITATGQRVTLRCSPRSGDLSVYWYQQSLDQGLQFLIQYYNGEERAKGNILERFSAQQFPDLHSELNLSSLELGDSALYFCASRGLAGDTGELFFGEGSRLTVL.